This passage covers 30 T cell receptor beta chains from one sample sequenced in a study of CD8 T cells in Susac syndrome. With random hexamers, about 0.5 to 1 ug RNA was reverse transcribed. Each CDR3 protein is one row after TCRdb ran MiXCR on the immunoSEQ multiplex PCR reads. This repertoire shows some 180,000 distinct CDR3 sequences, around 94% found once; its top ten account for around 0.095%. The sample consisted of CD4+ T cells from PBMCs. These receptors all come from a human donor with Susac syndrome.

The chain couples TRBV12-3 or TRBV12-4 to TRBJ1-2; D perhaps matches TRBD1 (6 bases). The CDR3 loop spans 15 amino acids. Trimming took 5 bases from V and 0 from J, leaving 13 bases between them. The CDR3: CASSQRTASNYGYTF. CDR3 in DNA: TGTGCCAGCAGTCAGAGGACAGCCTCTAACTATGGCTACACCTTC.

The V gene is TRBV19, the J gene TRBJ1-5; 8 bases align to TRBD1. There are 16 residues in the CDR3. From germline, CDR1 is LNHDA and CDR2 SQIVND (reference sequence). The V gene end was trimmed by 3 bases and the J gene end by 2 bases; junction bases not matched to a gene: 6. CDR3 coding DNA: TGTGCCAGTAGTATCGACGCAGGGGGCGGCAATCAGCCCCAGCATTTT. This sequence encodes CASSIDAGGGNQPQHF.

The chain carries TRBV5-1 and TRBJ2-7; 7 bases line up with TRBD1. The V gene end was trimmed by 4 bases and the J gene end by 2 bases; junction bases not matched to a gene: 6. The germline gives CDR1 SGHRS, CDR2 YFSETQ. The CDR3 runs to 14 residues. CDR3 in amino acids: CASSTTGNTYEQYF. CDR3 sequence (DNA): TGCGCCAGCAGCACGACAGGGAACACCTACGAGCAGTACTTC.

The DNA of the CDR3 is TGTGCCTGGAGTGCTGACACTGCTGAAGCTTTCTTT. Amino acid sequence: CAWSADTAEAFF. The rearrangement links TRBV30 to TRBJ1-1; D not resolved. Trimming pared 1 base from V and 6 bases from J, leaving 9 bases between. The germline V gene encodes CDR1 GTSNPN and CDR2 SVGIG (reference sequence). The CDR3 is 12 residues long.

This chain joins TRBV5-4 and TRBJ1-2; D is perhaps TRBD1 (6 bases). CDR1 and CDR2 (germline): SGHNT, YYREEE (reference sequence). V shed 5 bases and J shed 5 bases, with 16 bases lying between them. This CDR3 region has 14 residues. The CDR3 DNA is TGTGCCAGCAGTTCACAGGGCCCTCCTTATGGCTACACCTTC. It codes for CASSSQGPPYGYTF.

This chain links TRBV27 with TRBJ2-3, with 10 bases fitting TRBD2. The CDR3 has 18 amino acids. Per germline, CDR1 MNHEY and CDR2 SMNVEV (reference sequence). V shed 10 bases, J shed 0 bases, and the junction held 16 bases outside the gene matches. The CDR3, as DNA: TGTGCCACCTCACGCCGAGCTAGCGGGAGTGTGAGCACAGATACGCAGTATTTT. It codes for CATSRRASGSVSTDTQYF.

This chain connects TRBV28 to TRBJ1-5; no definite D call. V dropped 7 bases and J dropped 2 bases, with 3 bases sitting between them. The CDR3 extends over 11 amino acids. Germline CDR1 is MDHEN and CDR2 is SYDVKM. CDR3 DNA sequence: TGTGCCAGCAAGGGCAATCAGCCCCAGCATTTT. Amino acids: CASKGNQPQHF.

This chain joins TRBV20-1 and TRBJ1-5; TRBD1 might be the D (5 bases). The germline gives CDR1 DFQATT, CDR2 SNEGSKA (reference sequence). The length of the CDR3 is 19 residues. The CDR3 sequence is CRLCESRVGCIHSNQPQHF. The CDR3 DNA reads as TGCAGACTCTGTGAGAGCAGGGTAGGGTGCATACATAGCAATCAGCCCCAGCATTTT.

The rearrangement joins TRBV20-1 to TRBJ1-1, with a possible D match to TRBD1 (6 bases). The CDR3 extends over 14 amino acids. Germline CDR1 and CDR2: DFQATT and SNEGSKA (reference sequence). V lost 5 bases and J 0 bases, leaving 13 bases between the germline ends. This CDR3 reads CSADTGTLNTEAFF. CDR3 DNA sequence: TGCAGTGCTGACACCGGGACACTGAACACTGAAGCTTTCTTT.

The CDR3 DNA sequence: TGTGCTAGTGGTTTGGGGGCCGGGACGCAAGGGGCAGAGACCCAGTACTTC. This gives the protein CASGLGAGTQGAETQYF. The rearrangement links TRBV12-5 to TRBJ2-5, with D perhaps being TRBD1 or TRBD2 (5 bases each). V dropped 1 base and J dropped 4 bases, with 19 bases sitting between them. Germline V CDR1 and CDR2: LGHNT, FRNRAP. This CDR3 contains 17 residues. The whole variable domain, remainder taken from reference TRBV12-5 and TRBJ2-5, is DARVTQTPRHKVTEMGQEVTMRCQPILGHNTVFWYRQTMMQGLELLAYFRNRAPLDDSGMPKDRFSAEMPDATLATLKIQPSEPRDSAVYFCASGLGAGTQGAETQYFGPGTRLLVL.

This clonotype has just one count. The chain couples TRBV18 to TRBJ2-7, with D possibly matching TRBD1 (6 bases). The CDR3 sequence is 15 residues long. The germline V gene encodes CDR1 KGHSH and CDR2 LQKENI. V was shortened by 4 bases and J by 2 bases, with 15 bases between the two germline ends. The CDR3 bases are TGTGCCAGCTCACAGGAGGACGGGACAACCTACGAGCAGTACTTC. It specifies CASSQEDGTTYEQYF.

The CDR3 nucleotides are TGTGCCAGCAGCTTAGGGCGGCAGGGCCACTATGGCTACACCTTC. It is translated as CASSLGRQGHYGYTF. The chain carries TRBV7-9 and TRBJ1-2, with TRBD1 as a possible D gene (5 bases). The CDR3 consists of 15 residues. Germline V gives CDR1 SEHNR, CDR2 FQNEAQ (reference sequence). Trimming pared 1 base from V and 3 bases from J, leaving 12 bases between.

The chain carries TRBV29-1 and TRBJ1-1; D may be TRBD1 (5 bases). CDR3 length equals 13 residues. Germline-derived CDR1 and CDR2 are SQVTM and ANQGSEA. The V and J ends lost 5 bases and 3 bases respectively, with 13 bases between them. The CDR3 DNA is TGCAGCGTTTTAGGAGGGACGGACACTGAAGCTTTCTTT. Translation gives CSVLGGTDTEAFF.

The gene calls are TRBV20-1 and TRBJ1-1; the D gene is possibly TRBD1 (5 bases). Trimming stripped 5 bases from V and 0 bases from J, with 16 bases between. Germline V gene lookup returns CDR1 DFQATT and CDR2 SNEGSKA (reference sequence). This CDR3 region has 15 residues. The CDR3 nucleotides are TGCAGTGCTGGGGGTGACGGCACCATGAACACTGAAGCTTTCTTT. This sequence encodes CSAGGDGTMNTEAFF.

The rearrangement links TRBV7-9 to TRBJ2-1, with D tentatively TRBD1 (5 bases). The CDR3 has 15 amino acids. Germline CDR1 reads SEHNR; CDR2 reads FQNEAQ (reference sequence). V was pared by 5 bases and J by 9 bases, with 20 bases between. Written as DNA, the CDR3 is TGTGCCAGCAGCCGGAAGACCCCTGTTCAGGGTGAGCAGTTCTTC. Translated, it gives CASSRKTPVQGEQFF.

J is TRBJ1-6 and V is TRBV21-1; the listed D gene, TRBD1, was not tested against the DNA. TRBV21-1 is annotated as a pseudogene. The CDR3 loop spans 15 amino acids. The CDR3 DNA is TGTGCCAGCAGCAACTCCGGACAGGGGAATTCACCCCTCCACTTT. Translation: CASSNSGQGNSPLHF.

This sequence joins TRBV12-3 or TRBV12-4 and TRBJ2-3, with 16 bases lining up with TRBD2. J lost 1 base, V lost 4 bases, and 5 bases had no gene match. CDR3 length: 18 residues. CDR3 bases: TGTGCCAGCAGTTCCCCCGGGACTAGCGGGAGGGGCACAGATACGCAGTATTTT. Its translation is CASSSPGTSGRGTDTQYF.

CDR3: CSARKFGVTEAFF. The CDR3 DNA follows: TGCAGTGCTAGGAAATTCGGGGTGACTGAAGCTTTCTTT. The genes are TRBV20-1 and TRBJ1-1; D gene unclear. V was cut by 3 bases and J by 5 bases, with 13 bases left in between. Germline V gives CDR1 DFQATT, CDR2 SNEGSKA (reference sequence). The CDR3 covers 13 residues.

The chain links TRBV6-5 to TRBJ1-2; D ambiguous. Per germline, CDR1 MNHEY and CDR2 SVGAGI. The V gene lost 1 base and the J gene lost 10 bases, with 10 bases spanning the gap. The CDR3 consists of 12 residues. CDR3 loop: CASSYYGRDYTF. In DNA, the CDR3 is TGTGCCAGCAGTTACTATGGACGGGACTACACCTTC.

The chain has TRBV28 and TRBJ2-1; D unclear. The germline V gene encodes CDR1 MDHEN and CDR2 SYDVKM. Trimming took 6 bases from V and 9 from J, leaving 12 bases between them. The length of the CDR3 is 12 residues. The DNA of the CDR3 is TGTGCCAGCAGCCGATGGGGTTTTGAGCAGTTCTTC. Encoded protein: CASSRWGFEQFF.

The genes are TRBV6-5 and TRBJ1-1; D is uncertain. The V gene lost 5 bases and the J gene lost 4 bases, with 14 bases spanning the gap. The CDR3 is made up of 14 amino acids. The germline V gene encodes CDR1 MNHEY and CDR2 SVGAGI. The CDR3 coding sequence is TGTGCCAGCAGTCAAGGGCTACCTGCCACTGAAGCTTTCTTT. Translated: CASSQGLPATEAFF.

V is TRBV5-4 and J is TRBJ2-6; a weak D match, TRBD1 (5 bases). The ends were cut back, 3 bases at V and 2 bases at J, with 12 bases in the middle. The CDR3 spans 16 residues. Germline V CDR1 and CDR2: SGHNT, YYREEE (reference sequence). CDR3 DNA: TGTGCCAGCAGCTGGATTAGGGGCGCTGGGGCCAACGTCCTGACTTTC. It specifies CASSWIRGAGANVLTF.

This clonotype was observed a single time. The genes are TRBV20-1 and TRBJ2-5; 7 bases are shared with TRBD1. The CDR3 contains 15 residues. J lost 2 bases, V lost 0 bases, and 6 bases had no gene match. In germline, CDR1 is DFQATT, CDR2 SNEGSKA (reference sequence). For the CDR3, the DNA is TGCAGTGCTAGAGAGGGGGACAGTCCACAAGAGACCCAGTACTTC. Translation gives CSAREGDSPQETQYF.

This sequence joins TRBV2 and TRBJ1-6; no reliable D call. Germline V lookup: CDR1 SNHLY, CDR2 FYNNEI. V was clipped by 7 bases and J by 10 bases, with 17 bases between them. This CDR3 comprises 14 residues. The CDR3 nucleotides are TGTGCCAGCATTCTTGAGGACTGGGGATCACCCCTCCACTTT. Amino acid sequence: CASILEDWGSPLHF.

The chain couples TRBV11-3 to TRBJ2-7; maybe TRBD2 (7 bases). Trimming cost V 4 bases and J 6 bases, with 13 bases left between them. Germline CDR1 is SGHNT and CDR2 is YENEEA. The CDR3 contains 13 residues. The CDR3 coding sequence is TGTGCCAGCAGCTGGGACGGGGGGCGCGAGCAGTACTTC. Translation gives CASSWDGGREQYF.

V is TRBV10-2 and J is TRBJ2-5; 7 bases align to TRBD1. The CDR3 runs to 14 residues. V lost 7 bases to trimming and J lost 0 bases; unmatched junction nucleotides: 5. The V gene's germline CDR1 is WSHSY and CDR2 SAAADI. The CDR3 is CASKGTAYQETQYF. CDR3 nucleotides: TGCGCCAGCAAAGGGACAGCTTACCAAGAGACCCAGTACTTC.

The chain combines TRBV4-2 with TRBJ1-5; D not resolved. The CDR3 is made up of 16 amino acids. Germline V gene sequence: CDR1 LGHNA, CDR2 YNFKEQ. Trimming pared 3 bases from V and 0 bases from J, leaving 12 bases between. Written as DNA, the CDR3 is TGTGCCAGCAGCCACCAAGTGGGGTATAGCAATCAGCCCCAGCATTTT. It translates to CASSHQVGYSNQPQHF.

The count of this clonotype is one. The chain recombines TRBV30 with TRBJ2-1, with 7 bases matching TRBD1. Germline V gene lookup returns CDR1 GTSNPN and CDR2 SVGIG (reference sequence). V was pared by 1 base and J by 1 base, with 1 base of the junction left unmatched. The CDR3 length is 14 residues. CDR3 sequence: CAWSAGGSYNEQFF. The CDR3 bases are TGTGCCTGGAGTGCAGGGGGATCCTACAATGAGCAGTTCTTC.

The chain uses TRBV11-2 and TRBJ2-6; no clear D gene. The germline V gene has CDR1 SGHAT and CDR2 FQNNGV. V was shortened by 0 bases and J by 0 bases, with 3 bases between the two germline ends. This CDR3 is 15 amino acids long. The CDR3, as DNA: TGTGCCAGCAGCTTAGACCTCTCTGGGGCCAACGTCCTGACTTTC. Protein product: CASSLDLSGANVLTF.

The V and J genes are TRBV19 and TRBJ1-1; D not resolved. With 6 bases removed from V and 1 base from J, the gap between germline ends came to 9 bases. CDR1 LNHDA and CDR2 SQIVND come from the germline V gene (reference sequence). The length of the CDR3 is 13 residues. CDR3 coding DNA: TGTGCCAGTAGGAACCGACAGAACACTGAAGCTTTCTTT. This translates into CASRNRQNTEAFF. Full variable domain (outside the CDR3, taken from reference TRBV19 and TRBJ1-1): DGGITQSPKYLFRKEGQNVTLSCEQNLNHDAMYWYRQDPGQGLRLIYYSQIVNDFQKGDIAEGYSVSREKKESFPLTVTSAQKNPTAFYLCASRNRQNTEAFFGQGTRLTVV.